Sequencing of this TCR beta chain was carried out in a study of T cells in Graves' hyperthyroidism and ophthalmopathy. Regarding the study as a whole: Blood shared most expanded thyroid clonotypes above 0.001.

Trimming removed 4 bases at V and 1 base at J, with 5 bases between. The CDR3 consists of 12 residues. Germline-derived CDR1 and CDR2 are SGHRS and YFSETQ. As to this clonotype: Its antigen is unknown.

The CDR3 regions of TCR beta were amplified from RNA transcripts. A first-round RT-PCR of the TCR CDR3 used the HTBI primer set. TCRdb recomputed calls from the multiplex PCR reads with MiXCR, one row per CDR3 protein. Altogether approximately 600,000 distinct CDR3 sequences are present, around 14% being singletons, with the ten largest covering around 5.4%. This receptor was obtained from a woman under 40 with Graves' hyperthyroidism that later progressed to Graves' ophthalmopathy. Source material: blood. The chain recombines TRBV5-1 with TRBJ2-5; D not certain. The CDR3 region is CASSTLQETQYF. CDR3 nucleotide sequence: TGCGCCAGCAGCACCCTCCAAGAGACCCAGTACTTC.